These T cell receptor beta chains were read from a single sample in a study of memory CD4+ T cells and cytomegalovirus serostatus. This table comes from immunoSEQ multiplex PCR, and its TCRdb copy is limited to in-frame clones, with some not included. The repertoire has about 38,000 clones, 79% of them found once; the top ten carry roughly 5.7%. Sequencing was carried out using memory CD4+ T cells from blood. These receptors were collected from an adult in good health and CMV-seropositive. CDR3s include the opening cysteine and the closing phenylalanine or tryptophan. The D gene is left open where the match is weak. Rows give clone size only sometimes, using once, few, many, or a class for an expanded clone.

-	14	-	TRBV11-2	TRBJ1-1	CASSPGRGGTEAFF	TGTGCCAGCAGCCCTGGGCGGGGGGGCACTGAAGCTTTCTTT
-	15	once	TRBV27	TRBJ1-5	CASSLSPGVKQPQHF	TGTGCCAGCAGTTTAAGTCCGGGGGTAAAACAGCCCCAGCATTTT
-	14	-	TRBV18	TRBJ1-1	CASSPGGNWAEAFF	TGTGCCAGCTCACCGGGGGGGAATTGGGCTGAAGCTTTCTTT
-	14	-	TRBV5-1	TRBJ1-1	CASSLLTGNTEAFF	TGCGCCAGCAGCTTGTTGACAGGGAACACTGAAGCTTTCTTT
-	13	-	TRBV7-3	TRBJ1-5	CASSDGRDQPQHF	TGTGCCAGCAGCGACGGTCGGGATCAGCCCCAGCATTTT
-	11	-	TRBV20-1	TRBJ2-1	CSASPPVEQFF	TGCAGTGCTAGTCCCCCGGTTGAGCAGTTCTTC
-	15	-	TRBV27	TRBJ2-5	CASSLSGGGWETQYF	TGTGCCAGCAGTTTATCAGGGGGTGGTTGGGAGACCCAGTACTTC
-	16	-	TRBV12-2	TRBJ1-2	CASRLARFSPNYGYTF	TGTGCAAGTCGCTTGGCGCGGTTCTCCCCTAACTATGGCTACACCTTC
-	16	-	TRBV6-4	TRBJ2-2	CASSDTMGLNTGELFF	TGTGCCAGCAGTGACACGATGGGACTCAACACCGGGGAGCTGTTTTTT
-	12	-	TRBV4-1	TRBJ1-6	CASSQDVGALHF	TGCGCCAGCAGCCAAGATGTAGGGGCCCTCCACTTT
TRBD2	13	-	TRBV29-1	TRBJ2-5	CSGGKGGRETQYF	TGCAGCGGGGGAAAGGGAGGGCGAGAGACCCAGTACTTC
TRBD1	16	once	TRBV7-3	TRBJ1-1	CASSLMTGGMGTEAFF	TGTGCCAGCAGCTTAATGACAGGGGGCATGGGCACTGAAGCTTTCTTT
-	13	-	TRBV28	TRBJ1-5	CASSRSQGQPQHF	TGTGCCAGCAGTCGATCTCAGGGACAGCCCCAGCATTTT
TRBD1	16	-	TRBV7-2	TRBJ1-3	CASSFDRASSGNTIYF	TGTGCCAGCAGCTTCGACAGGGCATCCTCTGGAAACACCATATATTTT
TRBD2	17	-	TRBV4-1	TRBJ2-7	CASSRDVVGGRAHEQYF	TGCGCCAGCAGCCGAGACGTTGTTGGCGGGAGGGCCCACGAGCAGTACTTC
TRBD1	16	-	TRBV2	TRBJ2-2	CASSTATGENTGELFF	TGTGCCAGCAGTACTGCAACAGGGGAGAACACCGGGGAGCTGTTTTTT
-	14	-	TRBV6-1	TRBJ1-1	CASRNTDGNTEAFF	TGTGCCAGCAGGAACACGGACGGAAACACTGAAGCTTTCTTT
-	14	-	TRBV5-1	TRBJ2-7	CASSPLNPADEQYF	TGCGCCAGCAGCCCCCTGAACCCCGCCGACGAGCAGTACTTC
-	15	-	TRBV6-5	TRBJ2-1	CASSGRLSSYNEQFF	TGTGCCAGCAGCGGACGGCTCAGCTCCTACAATGAGCAGTTCTTC
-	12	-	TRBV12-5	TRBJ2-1	CASGFGYNEQFF	TGTGCTAGTGGTTTTGGGTACAATGAGCAGTTCTTC
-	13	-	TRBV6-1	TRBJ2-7	CASSVGSSYEQYF	TGTGCCAGCAGCGTCGGGAGCTCCTACGAGCAGTACTTC
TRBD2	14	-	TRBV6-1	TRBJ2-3	CARLAGGQEDTQYF	TGTGCCAGGCTCGCGGGAGGGCAGGAAGATACGCAGTATTTT
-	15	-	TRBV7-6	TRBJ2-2	CASSLRVSDTGELFF	TGTGCCAGCAGCCTCAGGGTGTCGGACACCGGGGAGCTGTTTTTT
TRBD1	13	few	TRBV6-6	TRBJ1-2	CASSPTGGYGYTF	TGTGCCAGCAGTCCGACAGGGGGCTATGGCTACACCTTC
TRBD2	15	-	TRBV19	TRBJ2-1	CASNKASGAYNEQFF	TGTGCCAGTAACAAGGCTAGCGGGGCTTACAATGAGCAGTTCTTC
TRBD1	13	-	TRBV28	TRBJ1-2	CASRQGPLGGYTF	TGTGCCAGCAGACAGGGGCCCCTGGGTGGCTACACCTTC
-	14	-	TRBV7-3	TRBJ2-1	CASSLQASRGEQFF	TGTGCCAGCAGCTTACAAGCTAGTAGGGGTGAGCAGTTCTTC
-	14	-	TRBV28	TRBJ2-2	CASRGDGNTGELFF	TGTGCCAGCAGAGGGGACGGGAACACCGGGGAGCTGTTTTTT
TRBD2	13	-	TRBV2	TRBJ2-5	CASSPTGGETQYF	TGTGCCAGCAGCCCAACGGGGGGGGAGACCCAGTACTTC
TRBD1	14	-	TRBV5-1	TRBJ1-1	CASSSGDRSTEAFF	TGCGCCAGCAGCTCCGGGGACAGGAGCACTGAAGCTTTCTTT
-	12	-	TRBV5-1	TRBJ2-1	CASSFNRDEQFF	TGCGCCAGCAGCTTTAACAGGGATGAGCAGTTCTTC
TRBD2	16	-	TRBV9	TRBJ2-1	CASSRIAGDVSGEQFF	TGTGCCAGCAGCCGAATAGCGGGAGATGTATCGGGTGAGCAGTTCTTC
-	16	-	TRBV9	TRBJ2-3	CASALESGLLADTQYF	TGTGCCAGCGCCCTTGAATCGGGACTCCTCGCGGATACGCAGTATTTT
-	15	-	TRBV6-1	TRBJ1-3	CASSMFRHSGNTIYF	TGTGCCAGCAGTATGTTCAGGCACTCTGGAAACACCATATATTTT
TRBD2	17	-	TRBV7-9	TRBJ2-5	CASSLAGLAGSQETQYF	TGTGCCAGCAGCTTAGCAGGACTAGCGGGGAGTCAAGAGACCCAGTACTTC
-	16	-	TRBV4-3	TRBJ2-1	CASSQVLASWGNEQFF	TGCGCCAGCAGCCAAGTCCTAGCTTCGTGGGGGAATGAGCAGTTCTTC
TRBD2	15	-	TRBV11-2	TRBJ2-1	CASSPGTSGVNEQFF	TGTGCCAGCAGCCCAGGGACTAGCGGGGTCAATGAGCAGTTCTTC
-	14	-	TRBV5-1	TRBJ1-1	CASSAKVENTEAFF	TGCGCCAGCAGCGCGAAGGTGGAGAACACTGAAGCTTTCTTT
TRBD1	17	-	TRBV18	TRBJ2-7	CASSPPPGTGFSYEQYF	TGTGCCAGCTCACCACCGCCGGGGACAGGGTTCTCCTACGAGCAGTACTTC